These 14 T cell receptor beta chains were sequenced from one sample in a study of blood T cell repertoires in COVID-19. The protocol was immunoSEQ multiplex PCR, while the TCRdb copy is restricted to in-frame clones and leaves out a portion. The sample holds 200,000 to 250,000 clones; around four fifths are singletons and the top ten take approximately 6.3%. The sample consisted of peripheral blood. The receptors were gathered from a woman aged 60-75 years with active or convalescent COVID-19.

The V gene is TRBV5-4, the J gene TRBJ2-1, with D tentatively TRBD1 (5 bases). Germline V gene lookup returns CDR1 SGHNT and CDR2 YYREEE (reference sequence). CDR3 length equals 15 residues. Trimming pared 4 bases from V and 2 bases from J, leaving 13 bases between. CDR3 sequence reads: CASSLGAGPYNEQFF. DNA for the CDR3: TGTGCCAGCAGCCTTGGGGCAGGCCCCTACAATGAGCAGTTCTTC.

A single count supports this clone. This chain connects TRBV16 to TRBJ1-2; TRBD1 agrees at 7 bases. The CDR3 spans 15 residues. From germline, CDR1 is KGHSY and CDR2 FQNENV. The V segment lost 1 base and the J segment 5 bases; nucleotides outside the gene matches: 7. CDR3 DNA sequence: TGTGCCAGCAGCCAATTCGCGGGGACAGCTTATGGCTACACCTTC. It codes for CASSQFAGTAYGYTF. Based on the CDR3 plus reference TRBV16 and TRBJ1-2, the full variable domain is GEEVAQTPKHLVRGEGQKAKLYCAPIKGHSYVFWYQQVLKNEFKFLISFQNENVFDETGMPKERFSAKCLPNSPCSLEIQATKLEDSAVYFCASSQFAGTAYGYTFGSGTRLTVV.

The chain joins TRBV15 to TRBJ2-7, with a tentative D call TRBD2 (5 bases). CDR3 length equals 13 residues. Per germline, CDR1 LNHNV and CDR2 YYDKDF (reference sequence). V shed 0 bases and J shed 5 bases, with 8 bases lying between them. The CDR3 DNA sequence: TGTGCCACCAGCAGAGATCTCGGGGACGAGCAGTACGTC. It yields the protein CATSRDLGDEQYV.

This chain uses TRBV19 with TRBJ2-3, with a possible D match to TRBD1 (5 bases). The V end lost 0 bases, the J end lost 2 bases, and 12 bases lay between the germline ends. CDR1 and CDR2 (germline): LNHDA, SQIVND (reference sequence). The CDR3 extends over 16 amino acids. CDR3 protein: CASSIDGRANTDTQYF. The CDR3 bases are TGTGCCAGTAGTATAGACGGCAGGGCTAACACAGATACGCAGTATTTT.

The chain has TRBV21-1 and TRBJ2-6; TRBD1, the D gene given by the table, was not confirmed from the DNA. TRBV21-1 has pseudogene status. This CDR3 spans 16 amino acids. For the CDR3, the DNA is TGTGCCAGCAGCAAGGCCAGGCTCACTGGGGCCAACGTCCTGACTTTC. This sequence encodes CASSKARLTGANVLTF.

J is TRBJ2-3 and V is TRBV7-6; 8 bases map to TRBD1. V lost 5 bases and J lost 4; bases outside the gene matches: 5. The V gene's germline CDR1 is SGHVS and CDR2 FNYEAQ. The CDR3 loop spans 14 amino acids. This CDR3 is CASSETGEADTQYF. DNA of the CDR3: TGTGCCAGCAGCGAGACAGGGGAGGCAGATACGCAGTATTTT.

This clone has only one observation. This chain uses TRBV11-3 with TRBJ2-3; 7 bases match TRBD2. CDR1 is SGHNT, CDR2 YENEEA, per germline. V gave up 7 bases and J gave up 6 bases; unmatched junction bases: 13. The CDR3 sequence is 15 residues long. The CDR3 nucleotides read TGTGCCAGCACCCCCCGCCCGGGAGGATCCGATACGCAGTATTTT. The encoded protein is CASTPRPGGSDTQYF.

J is TRBJ1-1 and V is TRBV6-5; 7 positions match TRBD1. The CDR3 consists of 16 residues. Germline V gives CDR1 MNHEY, CDR2 SVGAGI. Losses at the gene ends were 6 bases for V and 0 bases for J; bases not matched to a gene: 10. CDR3 in DNA: TGTGCCAGCAGATACAGGGGTGGCGGTATGAACACTGAAGCTTTCTTT. Protein: CASRYRGGGMNTEAFF.

The chain uses TRBV19 and TRBJ2-1, with 7 positions matching TRBD1. The V segment lost 3 bases and the J segment 2 bases; nucleotides outside the gene matches: 16. Germline loops: CDR1 LNHDA, CDR2 SQIVND (reference sequence). The CDR3 length is 19 residues. DNA of the CDR3: TGTGCCAGTAGTATGAAGGACAGGTATCGACTTAACACCTACAATGAGCAGTTCTTC. It encodes CASSMKDRYRLNTYNEQFF. The whole variable domain, filled in from reference TRBV19 and TRBJ2-1, reads DGGITQSPKYLFRKEGQNVTLSCEQNLNHDAMYWYRQDPGQGLRLIYYSQIVNDFQKGDIAEGYSVSREKKESFPLTVTSAQKNPTAFYLCASSMKDRYRLNTYNEQFFGPGTRLTVL.

This rearrangement joins TRBV29-1 to TRBJ2-7, with 9 bases that match TRBD1. The CDR3 is made up of 13 amino acids. The V gene's germline CDR1 is SQVTM and CDR2 ANQGSEA. V dropped 7 bases and J dropped 5; count of bases not matched to a gene: 9. The CDR3 DNA reads TGCAGCGCCTCCGGGACAGGGCTCGACGAGCAGTACTTC. This codes for CSASGTGLDEQYF.

This clone was picked up a small number of times. The rearrangement links TRBV2 to TRBJ1-2, with D possibly being TRBD1 (5 bases). CDR1 and CDR2 from the germline V gene are SNHLY and FYNNEI. The ends were cut back, 6 bases at V and 2 bases at J, with 13 bases in the middle. The CDR3 runs 14 residues. CDR3 in DNA: TGTGCCAGCAGGGATCGTCGGGGGAACTATGGCTACACCTTC. This codes for CASRDRRGNYGYTF.

A word on this clone: This CDR3 is also generated by other DNA sequences in the sample. DNA for the CDR3: TGTGCCAGCAGCTTAAACAGGGAAGGTGAAGCTTTCTTT. It translates to CASSLNREGEAFF. The chain couples TRBV7-3 to TRBJ1-1, with D possibly TRBD1 on 6 matching bases. Germline V lookup: CDR1 SGHTA, CDR2 FQGTGA. The CDR3 has 13 amino acids. V was clipped by 1 base and J by 7 bases, with 10 bases between them.

This clone is a singleton in its sample. The rearrangement joins TRBV10-3 to TRBJ2-2, with 8 bases aligning to TRBD2. The CDR3 is 16 residues long. With 4 bases clipped from V and 5 bases from J, the junction kept 9 bases outside the gene matches. Looked up from germline, CDR1 is ENHRY and CDR2 is SYGVKD. The CDR3, as DNA: TGTGCCATCAGTGTGAGTGGGACTAGTTCAACCGGGGAGCTGTTTTTT. Translation: CAISVSGTSSTGELFF.

The genes are TRBV18 and TRBJ2-1; possible D gene TRBD1, 6 bases. V lost 2 bases and J lost 6, with 20 bases in between. The germline gives CDR1 KGHSH, CDR2 LQKENI. The CDR3 has 17 amino acids. For the CDR3, the DNA is TGTGCCAGCTCACCAACCACTAACAAACAGGGCTCCAATGAGCAGTTCTTC. Translating gives CASSPTTNKQGSNEQFF.